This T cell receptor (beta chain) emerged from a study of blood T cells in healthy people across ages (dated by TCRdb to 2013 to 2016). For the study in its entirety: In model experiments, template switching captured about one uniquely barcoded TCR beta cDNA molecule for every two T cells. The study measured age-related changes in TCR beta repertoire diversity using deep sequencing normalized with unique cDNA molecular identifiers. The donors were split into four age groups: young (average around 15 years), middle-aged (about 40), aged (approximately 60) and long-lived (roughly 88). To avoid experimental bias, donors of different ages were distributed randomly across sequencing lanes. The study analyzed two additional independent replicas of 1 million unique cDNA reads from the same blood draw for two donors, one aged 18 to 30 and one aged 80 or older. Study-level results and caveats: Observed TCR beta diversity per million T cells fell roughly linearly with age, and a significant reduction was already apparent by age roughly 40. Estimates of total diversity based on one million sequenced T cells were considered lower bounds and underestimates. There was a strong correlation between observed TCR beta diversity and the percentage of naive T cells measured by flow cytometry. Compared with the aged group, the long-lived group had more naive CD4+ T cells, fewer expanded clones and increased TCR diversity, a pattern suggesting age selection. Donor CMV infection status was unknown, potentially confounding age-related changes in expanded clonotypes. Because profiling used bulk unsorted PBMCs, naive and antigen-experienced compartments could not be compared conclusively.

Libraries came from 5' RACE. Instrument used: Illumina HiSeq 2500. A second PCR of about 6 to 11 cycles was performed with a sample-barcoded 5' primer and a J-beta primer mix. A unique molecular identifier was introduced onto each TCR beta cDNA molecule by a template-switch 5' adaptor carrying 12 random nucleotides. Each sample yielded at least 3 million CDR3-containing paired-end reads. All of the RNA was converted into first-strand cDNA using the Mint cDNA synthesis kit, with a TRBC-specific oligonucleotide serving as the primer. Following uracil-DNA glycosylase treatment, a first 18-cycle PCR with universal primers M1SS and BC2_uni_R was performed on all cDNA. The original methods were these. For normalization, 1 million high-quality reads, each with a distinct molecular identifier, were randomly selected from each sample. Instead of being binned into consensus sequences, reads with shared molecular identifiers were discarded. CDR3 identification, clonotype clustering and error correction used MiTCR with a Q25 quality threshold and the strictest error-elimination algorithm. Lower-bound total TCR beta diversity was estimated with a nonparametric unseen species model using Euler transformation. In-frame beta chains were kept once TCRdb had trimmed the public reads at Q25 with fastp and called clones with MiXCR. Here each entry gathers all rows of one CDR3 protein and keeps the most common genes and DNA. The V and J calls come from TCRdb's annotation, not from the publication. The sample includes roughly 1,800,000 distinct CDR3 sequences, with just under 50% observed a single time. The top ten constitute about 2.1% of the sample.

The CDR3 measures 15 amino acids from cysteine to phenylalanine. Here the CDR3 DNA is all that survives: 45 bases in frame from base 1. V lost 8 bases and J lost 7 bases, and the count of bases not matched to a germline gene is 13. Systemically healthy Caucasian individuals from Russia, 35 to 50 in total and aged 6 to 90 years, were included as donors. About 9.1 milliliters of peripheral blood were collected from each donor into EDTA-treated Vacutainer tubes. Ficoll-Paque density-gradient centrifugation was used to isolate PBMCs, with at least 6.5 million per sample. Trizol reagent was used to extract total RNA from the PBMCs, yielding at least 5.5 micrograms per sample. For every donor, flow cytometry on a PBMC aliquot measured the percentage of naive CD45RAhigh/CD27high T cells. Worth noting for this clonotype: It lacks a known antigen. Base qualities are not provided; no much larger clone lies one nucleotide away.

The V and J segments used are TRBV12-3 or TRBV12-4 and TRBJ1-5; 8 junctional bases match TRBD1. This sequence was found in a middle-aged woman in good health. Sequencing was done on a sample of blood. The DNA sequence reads TGTGCCAGCCGGGGGGATCAGGGGGCAGAACAGCCCCAGCATTTT. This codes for CASRGDQGAEQPQHF.